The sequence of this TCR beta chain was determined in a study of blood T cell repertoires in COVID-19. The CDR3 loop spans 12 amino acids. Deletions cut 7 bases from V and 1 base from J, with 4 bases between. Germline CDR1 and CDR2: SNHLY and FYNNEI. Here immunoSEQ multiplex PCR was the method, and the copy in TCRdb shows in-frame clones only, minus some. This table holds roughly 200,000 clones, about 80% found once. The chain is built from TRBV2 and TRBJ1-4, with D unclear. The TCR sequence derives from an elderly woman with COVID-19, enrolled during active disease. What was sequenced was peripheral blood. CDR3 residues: CASTITNEKLFF. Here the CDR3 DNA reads TGTGCCAGCACAATAACTAATGAAAAACTGTTTTTT.